This T cell receptor beta chain was captured by sequencing in a study of T cell responses to AZD1222 COVID-19 vaccine. Findings and limits, study-wide: White British donors predominated, females outnumbered males, and clonal diversity was possibly underestimated.

As to this clone: Its target is not known.

The CDR3 runs 15 residues. CDR1 SGHNT and CDR2 YYREEE come from the germline V gene (reference sequence). The junction had 4 bases not matched to a gene; V was cut back by 1 base and J by 0 bases. Some clones are missing from TCRdb's copy, which holds only in-frame ones; the method was immunoSEQ multiplex PCR. The sample shows 75,000 to 100,000 clones, 80% to 90% of them seen only once. The rearrangement links TRBV5-4 to TRBJ2-7; TRBD1 aligns across 7 bases. The receptor's source is an adult in good health. The sample consisted of peripheral blood, taken on day 0 of AZD1222 vaccination. The chain's CDR3 is CASSLTGTASYEQYF. Here the CDR3 DNA reads TGTGCCAGCAGCTTGACCGGGACAGCCTCCTACGAGCAGTACTTC.